Shown below are 15 T cell receptor beta chains from a single sample sequenced in a study of identifying expanded T cells in peripheral blood. Clones were read by immunoSEQ multiplex PCR, and TCRdb kept only the in-frame ones, dropping some. This sample yields about 78,000 clones, of which roughly 86% are seen a single time; 15% to 20% belongs to the top ten. The specimen was blood. All receptors derive from a person between 18 and 75 years old in good health.

The rearrangement uses TRBV9 and TRBJ1-1, with unresolved D. Germline V gene data show CDR1 as SGDLS and CDR2 as YYNGEE. The CDR3 covers 15 residues. Trimming left V 0 bases short and J 0 bases short, with 9 bases between. CDR3: CASSVVAAMNTEAFF. CDR3 DNA sequence: TGTGCCAGCAGCGTAGTGGCAGCTATGAACACTGAAGCTTTCTTT.

V gene TRBV29-1 combines with J gene TRBJ2-7; D not certain. V was clipped by 4 bases and J by 10 bases, with 14 bases between them. This CDR3 is 11 amino acids long. CDR1 is SQVTM, CDR2 ANQGSEA, per germline. CDR3 nucleotide sequence: TGCAGCGTTGTGGATGAAGTGGGACAGTACTTC. This gives the protein CSVVDEVGQYF.

The CDR3 spells CASSISGSPNTQYF. The CDR3 coding sequence is TGTGCCAGTAGTATATCGGGCAGCCCTAATACGCAGTATTTT. This chain joins TRBV19 and TRBJ2-3, with D unresolved. This CDR3 is 14 amino acids long. V gave up 2 bases and J gave up 7 bases, with 13 bases separating them. Germline CDR1 is LNHDA and CDR2 is SQIVND (reference sequence).

The chain uses TRBV10-3 and TRBJ2-5; D might be TRBD1 or TRBD2, each matching 5 bases. There are 14 residues in the CDR3. V shed 8 bases and J shed 5 bases, with 18 bases lying between them. Germline CDR1 ENHRY, CDR2 SYGVKD. The CDR3 nucleotides read TGTGCCATCGGAGACTCGGGGCGGAGGGAGACCCAGTACTTC. As protein: CAIGDSGRRETQYF.

The chain combines TRBV7-2 with TRBJ2-7; 8 nucleotides line up with TRBD2. The germline V gene has CDR1 SGHTA and CDR2 FQGNSA. The CDR3 contains 14 residues. Trimming took 5 bases from V and 3 from J; bases not matched to a gene: 6. CDR3 amino acids: CASSRSGRSYEQYF. CDR3 DNA sequence: TGTGCCAGCAGCCGGAGCGGGAGAAGCTACGAGCAGTACTTC.

The V call is TRBV7-8, the J call TRBJ1-3; perhaps TRBD1 as D (6 bases). In germline, CDR1 is SGHVS, CDR2 FQNEAQ. V lost 9 bases and J 2 bases, leaving 14 bases between the germline ends. The CDR3 is 14 residues long. CDR3 protein: CASAQGYTGNTIYF. For the CDR3, the DNA is TGTGCCAGTGCCCAGGGGTATACTGGAAACACCATATATTTT.

The chain links TRBV28 to TRBJ2-7; TRBD2 matches 11 bases. Germline lookup yields CDR1 MDHEN and CDR2 SYDVKM. The CDR3 runs 16 residues. V lost 5 bases and J lost 3; bases outside the gene matches: 9. The CDR3: CASSPFPGLADYEQYF. The CDR3 nucleotides are TGTGCCAGCAGTCCATTTCCGGGACTAGCGGACTACGAGCAGTACTTC.

With regard to this clone: In the same sample, other DNA sequences code for this CDR3. J is TRBJ2-1 and V is TRBV7-9; weak D call: TRBD2 (6 bases). The germline V gene has CDR1 SEHNR and CDR2 FQNEAQ (reference sequence). Trimming stripped 2 bases from V and 2 bases from J, with 7 bases between. The CDR3 totals 14 residues. In DNA form, the CDR3 reads TGTGCCAGCAGCTTAAGCGGGCCCTACAATGAGCAGTTCTTC. As protein: CASSLSGPYNEQFF.

The chain joins TRBV7-9 to TRBJ1-2; unclear D gene. Trimming pared 5 bases from V and 0 bases from J, leaving 13 bases between. The CDR3 length is 15 residues. Germline V CDR1 and CDR2: SEHNR, FQNEAQ (reference sequence). CDR3 residues: CASSPRAGPNYGYTF. The CDR3 nucleotides read TGTGCCAGCAGCCCTAGGGCCGGGCCTAACTATGGCTACACCTTC.

The rearrangement uses TRBV19 and TRBJ1-1; D possibly corresponds to TRBD1 (5 bases). This CDR3 has 13 residues. Germline V gives CDR1 LNHDA, CDR2 SQIVND (reference sequence). The V and J ends lost 7 bases and 5 bases respectively, with 14 bases between them. In DNA, the CDR3 is TGTGCCAGTACCGAGGGGTCGTGGACTGAAGCTTTCTTT. Its translation: CASTEGSWTEAFF. Together with reference TRBV19 and TRBJ1-1, the CDR3 gives the full variable domain: DGGITQSPKYLFRKEGQNVTLSCEQNLNHDAMYWYRQDPGQGLRLIYYSQIVNDFQKGDIAEGYSVSREKKESFPLTVTSAQKNPTAFYLCASTEGSWTEAFFGQGTRLTVV.

The table lists this clone with a count of one. The rearrangement links TRBV6-1 to TRBJ2-1; perhaps TRBD1 as D (5 bases). Germline CDR1 reads MNHNS; CDR2 reads SASEGT. V was pared by 1 base and J by 2 bases, with 15 bases between. This CDR3 contains 17 residues. The CDR3: CASSEVLTVLTYNEQFF. CDR3 DNA: TGTGCCAGCAGTGAAGTGCTGACAGTCCTAACCTACAATGAGCAGTTCTTC.

On this clone itself: The junction shows a germline mismatch at one end, possibly a read error. The chain has TRBV7-9 and TRBJ1-3, with TRBD1 matching 9 bases. This CDR3 is 17 amino acids long. Germline CDR1 SEHNR, CDR2 FQNEAQ (reference sequence). CDR3 protein: CSFSDSPNRGPGNTIYF. Written as DNA, the CDR3 is TGCTCCTTCTCGGACTCGCCGAACAGGGGGCCGGGAAACACCATATATTTT.

This clone was observed a handful of times. The chain uses TRBV9 and TRBJ2-1, with a tentative D call TRBD2 (5 bases). V was trimmed by 0 bases and J by 2 bases, leaving 9 bases between them. CDR1 and CDR2 from the germline V gene are SGDLS and YYNGEE. The CDR3 consists of 15 residues. This CDR3 reads CASSVDGKAYNEQFF. The CDR3 region has the DNA TGTGCCAGCAGCGTAGACGGGAAAGCCTACAATGAGCAGTTCTTC.

The chain recombines TRBV6-4 with TRBJ2-1, with 9 bases that match TRBD2. The CDR3 consists of 15 residues. With V trimmed by 2 bases and J by 7 bases, 6 bases remained unmatched. Germline-derived CDR1 and CDR2 are MRHNA and SNTAGT. Here the CDR3 reads CASSDAGGFVNEQFF. CDR3 in DNA: TGTGCCAGCAGTGACGCGGGAGGGTTTGTGAATGAGCAGTTCTTC.

The V and J genes are TRBV5-1 and TRBJ2-2; 7 positions match TRBD1. The V segment lost 1 base and the J segment 1 base; nucleotides outside the gene matches: 1. CDR1 SGHRS and CDR2 YFSETQ come from the germline V gene. The CDR3 is 15 amino acids. CDR3 nucleotide sequence: TGCGCCAGCAGCTTGTCAGGGGGGAACACCGGGGAGCTGTTTTTT. This codes for CASSLSGGNTGELFF.